This T cell receptor (beta chain) stems from a study of blood T cell repertoires in COVID-19. Study at large: There were acute and convalescent COVID-19 samples, and they came from the United States, Italy and Spain.

How the authors handled the data: Cell counts per sample came from amplifying reference gene primers. This table comes from immunoSEQ multiplex PCR, and its TCRdb copy is limited to in-frame clones, with some not included. V and J calls and clone size come straight from that table; D and trimming were deduced from the DNA. The sample shows under 250,000 clones, roughly 88% of them seen only once. Germline loops: CDR1 SGHNT, CDR2 YYREEE (reference sequence). V lost 4 bases and J lost 1, with 8 bases in between. The CDR3 totals 13 residues. V and J are TRBV5-4 and TRBJ2-5; D unclear. The sequence came from an elderly man with acute or convalescent COVID-19. Sequences were obtained from peripheral blood. The CDR3 DNA reads TGTGCCAGCAGCCGCGACACCCAAGAGACCCAGTACTTC. It specifies CASSRDTQETQYF.